This T cell receptor beta chain was identified in a study of blood T cell repertoires in COVID-19. Across the study: Samples representing acute and convalescent COVID-19 were sourced from the United States, Italy and Spain.

Method: immunoSEQ multiplex PCR; TCRdb's copy keeps in-frame clones and lacks some. The sample includes more than 60,000 clones, almost 85% seen only once; the top ten take 18%. This clone came up once. Germline V gives CDR1 LGHNA, CDR2 YNFKEQ. V gave up 3 bases and J gave up 7 bases, with 13 bases separating them. The CDR3 totals 14 residues. V is TRBV4-2 and J is TRBJ2-1, with a possible D match to TRBD2 (6 bases). The specimen was peripheral blood. The TCR sequence derives from a human donor in a cohort sampled during active COVID-19. CDR3 protein: CASSHLANLNEQFF. DNA of the CDR3: TGTGCCAGCAGCCACCTAGCGAACCTGAATGAGCAGTTCTTC.